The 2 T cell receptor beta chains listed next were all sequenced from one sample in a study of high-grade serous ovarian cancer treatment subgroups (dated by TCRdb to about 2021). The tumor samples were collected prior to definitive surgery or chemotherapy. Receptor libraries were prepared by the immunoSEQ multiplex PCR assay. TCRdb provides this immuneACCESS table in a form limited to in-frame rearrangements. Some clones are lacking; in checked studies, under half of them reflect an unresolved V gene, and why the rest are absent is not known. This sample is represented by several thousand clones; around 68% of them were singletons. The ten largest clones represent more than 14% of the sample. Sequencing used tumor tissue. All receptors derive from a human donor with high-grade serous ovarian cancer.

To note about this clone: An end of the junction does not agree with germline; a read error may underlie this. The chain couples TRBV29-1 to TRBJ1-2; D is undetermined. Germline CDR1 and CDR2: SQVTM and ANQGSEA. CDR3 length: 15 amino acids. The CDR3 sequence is CSVQDLPVGKGGYTF. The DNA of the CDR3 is TGCAGCGTTCAAGATCTACCGGTGGGGAAGGGTGGCTACACCTTC.

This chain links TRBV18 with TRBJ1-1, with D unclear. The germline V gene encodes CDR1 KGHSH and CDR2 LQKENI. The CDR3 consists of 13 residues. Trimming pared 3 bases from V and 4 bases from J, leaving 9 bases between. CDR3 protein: CASSPLGPTEAFF. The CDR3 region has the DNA TGTGCCAGCTCACCGTTAGGACCCACTGAAGCTTTCTTT.